This TCR beta chain emerged from a study of control samples from healthy donors and cancer patients. The CDR3 is 15 amino acids. CDR1 is SGHRS, CDR2 YFSETQ, per germline. Germline trimming cut 4 bases from V and 5 bases from J; bases unmatched to any gene: 10. The data were produced by immunoSEQ multiplex PCR, yet TCRdb's version contains in-frame clones alone and is incomplete. The sample consists of approximately 150,000 clones, 75% to 95% of them appearing once. The rearrangement uses TRBV5-1 and TRBJ2-3, with TRBD1 identical over 7 bases. Sequenced: blood. This sequence originates from a young man in good health. CDR3 nucleotides: TGCGCCAGCAGCCCGCTCCGGGACAGTAGAGATACGCAGTATTTT. This translates into CASSPLRDSRDTQYF.